This TCR beta chain derives from a study of shared clonotypes between healthy human individuals. Study conclusions and caveats: The study found lower generation probabilities in non-shared clonotypes than in those shared by all four donors. The genetic and exposure-history diversity represented was limited by few donors.

This table comes from immunoSEQ multiplex PCR, and its TCRdb copy is limited to in-frame clones, with some not included. This sample yields some 2.4 million clones, of which roughly 93% are seen a single time; around 0.4% belongs to the top ten. With regard to this clone: No antigen is known for it.

The V gene's germline CDR1 is KGHSH and CDR2 LQKENI. The V gene lost 1 base and the J gene lost 1 base, with 16 bases spanning the gap. The CDR3 has 17 residues. The sequence was collected from a man younger than 35 in good health. Some clones in this sample may be carry-over from other donors' samples. Sequenced material: naive CD4+ T cells from PBMCs. Documented subset: CD45RA+ positively selected. The gene calls are TRBV18 and TRBJ1-1; no clear D gene. CDR3 bases: TGTGCCAGCTCACCACGAGCGGGCCACCAGAAGAACACTGAAGCTTTCTTT. Protein product: CASSPRAGHQKNTEAFF.